Below, 27 T cell receptor beta chains from the same sample are listed, as sequenced in a study of T cells of healthy individuals. TCRdb itself ran the 5' RACE reads through MiXCR, one entry per CDR3 protein. Altogether nearly 100,000 distinct CDR3 sequences are present, about 16% being singletons, with the ten largest covering about 6.2%. The receptor set was obtained from a human donor in good health.

J is TRBJ2-1 and V is TRBV20-1, with D tentatively TRBD1 or TRBD2 (5 bases each). CDR1 is DFQATT and CDR2 is SNEGSKA in the germline V gene (reference sequence). V gave up 2 bases and J gave up 6 bases, with 11 bases separating them. CDR3 length: 13 amino acids. The CDR3 DNA reads as TGCAGTGCTAGAAACGGGGCGGGCAATGAGCAGTTCTTC. This encodes CSARNGAGNEQFF.

This clonotype turned up a few times. V usage is TRBV20-1 and J usage is TRBJ2-3; D may correspond to TRBD1 or TRBD2 (5 bases each). The CDR3 is made up of 14 amino acids. Germline V gene data show CDR1 as DFQATT and CDR2 as SNEGSKA (reference sequence). Deletions cut 3 bases from V and 10 bases from J, with 20 bases between. CDR3 residues: CSASKPGPQLAQYF. In DNA, the CDR3 is TGCAGTGCTAGTAAACCGGGACCCCAACTAGCGCAGTATTTT.

V is TRBV28 and J is TRBJ2-1, with D unclear. This CDR3 is built from 10 residues. Germline-derived CDR1 and CDR2 are MDHEN and SYDVKM. In DNA, the CDR3 is TGTGCGATACTGCCCCATGAGCAGTTCTTC. It yields the protein CAILPHEQFF.

As regards this clonotype: Possible read error: a much larger clone is one base away. This chain connects TRBV6-2 or TRBV6-3 to TRBJ2-3, with D unresolved. The DNA matches TRBJ1-5 better at its end, which makes the J call doubtful. CDR1 and CDR2 from the germline V gene are MNHEY and SVGEGT. The CDR3 has 13 residues. CDR3 protein: CASSSEGRDTQHF. CDR3 bases: TGTGCCAGCAGTTCCGAGGGTCGCGATACGCAGCATTTT.

This clonotype has more than one count but fewer than ten. The chain carries TRBV10-3 and TRBJ2-1; possibly TRBD1 or TRBD2 for D (5 bases each). Germline values: CDR1 ENHRY, CDR2 SYGVKD. V lost 3 bases to trimming and J lost 5 bases, with 17 bases between them. This CDR3 comprises 16 residues. As DNA, the CDR3 is TGTGCCATCAGTGAAAGGACAAATTGGGGGAACAATGAGCAGTTCTTC. Protein: CAISERTNWGNNEQFF.

This chain uses TRBV28 with TRBJ2-6; 10 bases are a match to TRBD1. The CDR3 is made up of 18 amino acids. Losses at the gene ends were 6 bases for V and 1 base for J; bases not matched to a gene: 9. From germline, CDR1 is MDHEN and CDR2 SYDVKM. CDR3 sequence: CASRPQAGQGSGANVLTF. The CDR3 DNA is TGTGCCAGCAGGCCCCAAGCGGGACAGGGGTCTGGGGCCAACGTCCTGACTTTC.

The table lists this clonotype with a few counts. This rearrangement joins TRBV6-2 or TRBV6-3 to TRBJ1-5, with D possibly TRBD1 on 6 matching bases. This CDR3 contains 16 residues. The germline V gene encodes CDR1 MNHEY and CDR2 SVGEGT. The V end lost 7 bases, the J end lost 2 bases, and 18 bases lay between the germline ends. CDR3 in amino acids: CASKPRGGLGNQPQHF. CDR3 DNA: TGTGCCAGCAAACCTCGGGGGGGGCTAGGCAATCAGCCCCAGCATTTT.

In this sample, this clonotype turned up many times. The V and J genes are TRBV3-1 and TRBJ1-3; D is uncertain. Trimming shortened V by 0 bases and J by 0 bases, and 15 bases separated the two germline ends. The CDR3 loop spans 18 amino acids. Per the germline V gene, CDR1 is LGHDT and CDR2 is YNNKEL (reference sequence). The CDR3 reads CASSQDRDGSASGNTIYF. As DNA, the CDR3 is TGTGCCAGCAGCCAAGATAGAGACGGGTCGGCCTCTGGAAACACCATATATTTT. Combining the CDR3 with reference TRBV3-1 and TRBJ1-3 gives the whole variable domain DTAVSQTPKYLVTQMGNDKSIKCEQNLGHDTMYWYKQDSKKFLKIMFSYNNKELIINETVPNRFSPKSPDKAHLNLHINSLELGDSAVYFCASSQDRDGSASGNTIYFGEGSWLTVV.

This clonotype has a handful of counts. The chain joins TRBV4-1 to TRBJ1-4; tentatively, D is TRBD1 (5 bases). Germline V lookup: CDR1 MGHRA, CDR2 YSYEKL. CDR3 length equals 16 residues. V lost 4 bases to trimming and J lost 6 bases, with 18 bases between them. DNA of the CDR3: TGCGCCAGCAGCCTACCCTTTGGTCGGGGGTATGAAAAACTGTTTTTT. Its translation is CASSLPFGRGYEKLFF.

This clonotype was counted at least ten times. The rearrangement links TRBV29-1 to TRBJ1-2, with TRBD1 identical over 9 bases. Trimming cost V 4 bases and J 6 bases; bases outside gene matches: 3. This CDR3 comprises 12 residues. Germline V gene sequence: CDR1 SQVTM, CDR2 ANQGSEA. The CDR3 here is CSVGDREDGYTF. For the CDR3, the DNA is TGCAGCGTTGGGGACAGGGAGGATGGCTACACCTTC. Together with reference TRBV29-1 and TRBJ1-2, the CDR3 gives the full variable domain: SAVISQKPSRDICQRGTSLTIQCQVDSQVTMMFWYRQQPGQSLTLIATANQGSEATYESGFVIDKFPISRPNLTFSTLTVSNMSPEDSSIYLCSVGDREDGYTFGSGTRLTVV.

This clonotype was seen ten or more times. The J gene is TRBJ1-1, the V gene TRBV12-3 or TRBV12-4, with unresolved D. V was clipped by 4 bases and J by 5 bases, with 20 bases between them. The CDR3 runs 16 residues. CDR3 protein: CASSSQESYGKTEAFF. The CDR3 DNA sequence: TGTGCCAGCAGTTCTCAAGAATCTTATGGGAAGACTGAAGCTTTCTTT.

The chain has TRBV7-2 and TRBJ2-1, with 7 bases aligning to TRBD2. V lost 2 bases to trimming and J lost 2 bases; unmatched junction nucleotides: 3. This CDR3 contains 15 residues. Germline V gene lookup returns CDR1 SGHTA and CDR2 FQGNSA. This CDR3 reads CASSLNGGTYNEQFF. CDR3 bases: TGTGCCAGCAGCTTAAACGGGGGGACCTACAATGAGCAGTTCTTC.

V gene TRBV20-1 combines with J gene TRBJ2-7, with 7 bases that match TRBD2. The length of the CDR3 is 13 residues. V trimming: 6 bases; J trimming: 0 bases; junction bases outside the gene matches: 5. The germline gives CDR1 DFQATT, CDR2 SNEGSKA (reference sequence). CDR3 residues: CSAAGESSYEQYF. The CDR3, as DNA: TGCAGTGCCGCGGGAGAGTCCTCCTACGAGCAGTACTTC.

The chain uses TRBV28 and TRBJ2-7, with 10 bases lining up with TRBD2. The V and J ends lost 6 bases and 5 bases, in that order; junction bases with no gene match: 7. The CDR3 sequence is 14 residues long. The germline V gene has CDR1 MDHEN and CDR2 SYDVKM. This CDR3 is CASRGLARKNEQYF. The CDR3 region has the DNA TGTGCCAGCAGGGGACTAGCGAGGAAAAACGAGCAGTACTTC. Full variable domain (outside the CDR3, taken from reference TRBV28 and TRBJ2-7): DVKVTQSSRYLVKRTGEKVFLECVQDMDHENMFWYRQDPGLGLRLIYFSYDVKMKEKGDIPEGYSVSREKKERFSLILESASTNQTSMYLCASRGLARKNEQYFGPGTRLTVT.

The gene calls are TRBV29-1 and TRBJ2-5; D is undetermined. With 3 bases removed from V and 5 bases from J, the gap between germline ends came to 16 bases. Germline-derived CDR1 and CDR2 are SQVTM and ANQGSEA. This CDR3 contains 14 residues. The CDR3 sequence: CSVDYGRAWETQYF. Here the CDR3 DNA reads TGCAGCGTTGACTACGGTCGGGCGTGGGAGACCCAGTACTTC.

J is TRBJ2-7 and V is TRBV5-1, with 7 bases aligning to TRBD1. Germline V gene sequence: CDR1 SGHRS, CDR2 YFSETQ. The CDR3 loop spans 14 amino acids. V was clipped by 4 bases and J by 7 bases; unmatched bases: 11. Written as DNA, the CDR3 is TGCGCCAGCAGCCGGGACAGCCCCTCGGAGGAGCAGTACTTC. Its protein product is CASSRDSPSEEQYF.

The gene calls are TRBV4-2 and TRBJ2-1, with 13 bases fitting TRBD2. Germline CDR1 LGHNA, CDR2 YNFKEQ. J gave up 10 bases and V 4 bases, and 10 bases lay outside the gene matches. The CDR3 has 16 amino acids. The CDR3 spells CASSLPLAGGQREQFF. CDR3 nucleotides: TGTGCCAGCAGCCTCCCACTAGCGGGAGGGCAAAGGGAGCAGTTCTTC.

This clonotype occurred a few times. The V and J genes are TRBV20-1 and TRBJ2-7; 8 bases are a match to TRBD2. The J segment lost 2 bases and the V segment lost 6 bases, leaving 9 bases of the junction unmatched. The CDR3 is made up of 14 amino acids. Per the germline V gene, CDR1 is DFQATT and CDR2 is SNEGSKA (reference sequence). This CDR3 is CSAEPTSGTYEQYF. The CDR3 coding sequence is TGCAGTGCCGAGCCCACTAGCGGAACCTACGAGCAGTACTTC.

This clonotype showed up just a few times. The V and J genes are TRBV4-1 and TRBJ2-5, with 7 nucleotides matching TRBD2. The germline gives CDR1 MGHRA, CDR2 YSYEKL. The CDR3 has 15 amino acids. V lost 2 bases, J lost 2 bases, and 5 bases stayed unmatched. DNA of the CDR3: TGCGCCAGCAGCCAAAGGCTAGCGGCACAAGAGACCCAGTACTTC. It translates to CASSQRLAAQETQYF.

V usage is TRBV20-1 and J usage is TRBJ2-3; TRBD2 aligns across 10 bases. V lost 2 bases, J lost 1 base, and 21 bases stayed unmatched. The CDR3 has 21 residues. Germline values: CDR1 DFQATT, CDR2 SNEGSKA (reference sequence). The chain's CDR3 is CSARTNSGWVAGGPRTDTQYF. The CDR3 nucleotides are TGCAGTGCTAGAACCAACTCCGGGTGGGTAGCGGGGGGCCCTCGCACAGATACGCAGTATTTT.

This clonotype was recorded many times. This sequence joins TRBV20-1 and TRBJ1-5; 7 bases are a match to TRBD1. The CDR3 runs 14 residues. The germline V gene encodes CDR1 DFQATT and CDR2 SNEGSKA (reference sequence). Germline trimming cut 2 bases from V and 4 bases from J; bases unmatched to any gene: 5. The CDR3 loop reads CSARTDRANQPQHF. CDR3 nucleotides: TGCAGTGCTAGAACTGACAGGGCTAATCAGCCCCAGCATTTT.

This clonotype appeared a few times. J is TRBJ2-3 and V is TRBV21-1; the DNA was not used to check the table's D call, TRBD2. TRBV21-1 is flagged as a pseudogene. The length of the CDR3 is 15 residues. The CDR3 DNA follows: TGTGCCAGCAGCACCGGGACTGCCTGCCAAGATACGCAGTATTTT. Translating it yields CASSTGTACQDTQYF.

This clonotype has ten or more counts. The rearrangement links TRBV24-1 to TRBJ2-7; possibly TRBD1 for D (5 bases). The CDR3 is 15 residues long. Germline V lookup: CDR1 KGHDR, CDR2 SFDVKD. V lost 4 bases and J lost 1, with 13 bases in between. The CDR3 region is CATSDLRQLSYEQYF. CDR3 DNA: TGTGCCACCAGTGACCTTCGACAGCTGTCCTACGAGCAGTACTTC.

This clonotype was counted between two and nine times. The genes are TRBV4-1 and TRBJ2-7; D gene uncertain. Germline assignment: CDR1 MGHRA and CDR2 YSYEKL. Trimming took 1 base from V and 3 from J, leaving 13 bases between them. This CDR3 region has 15 residues. CDR3 bases: TGCGCCAGCAGCCAAGGTGGGTCCATACGCTACGAGCAGTACTTC. Translating gives CASSQGGSIRYEQYF.

The table lists this clonotype with a few counts. In DNA, the CDR3 is TGTGCCAGCAGTTATGGGTCGAATGAGCAGTTCTTC. The encoded protein is CASSYGSNEQFF. The V call is TRBV6-2 or TRBV6-3, the J call TRBJ2-1; D not resolved. V gave up 3 bases and J gave up 7 bases, with 7 bases separating them. This CDR3 comprises 12 residues. CDR1 is MNHEY and CDR2 is SVGEGT in the germline V gene.

The rearrangement uses TRBV20-1 and TRBJ2-3; TRBD2 is a possible D gene (6 bases). The V and J ends lost 0 bases and 1 base respectively, with 11 bases between them. CDR1 is DFQATT, CDR2 SNEGSKA, per germline (reference sequence). The CDR3 contains 15 residues. In DNA, the CDR3 is TGCAGTGCTAGAGATCGGCCTAGCGGCACAGATACGCAGTATTTT. Protein: CSARDRPSGTDTQYF.

This clonotype was counted a few times. This CDR3 reads CASSHTGGYNEQFF. DNA of the CDR3: TGTGCCAGCAGTCATACGGGGGGTTACAATGAGCAGTTCTTC. V gene TRBV6-6 combines with J gene TRBJ2-1; 7 bases are a match to TRBD2. The CDR3 runs 14 residues. CDR1 is MNHNY, CDR2 SVGAGI, per germline (reference sequence). The J segment lost 4 bases and the V segment lost 5 bases, leaving 5 bases of the junction unmatched.